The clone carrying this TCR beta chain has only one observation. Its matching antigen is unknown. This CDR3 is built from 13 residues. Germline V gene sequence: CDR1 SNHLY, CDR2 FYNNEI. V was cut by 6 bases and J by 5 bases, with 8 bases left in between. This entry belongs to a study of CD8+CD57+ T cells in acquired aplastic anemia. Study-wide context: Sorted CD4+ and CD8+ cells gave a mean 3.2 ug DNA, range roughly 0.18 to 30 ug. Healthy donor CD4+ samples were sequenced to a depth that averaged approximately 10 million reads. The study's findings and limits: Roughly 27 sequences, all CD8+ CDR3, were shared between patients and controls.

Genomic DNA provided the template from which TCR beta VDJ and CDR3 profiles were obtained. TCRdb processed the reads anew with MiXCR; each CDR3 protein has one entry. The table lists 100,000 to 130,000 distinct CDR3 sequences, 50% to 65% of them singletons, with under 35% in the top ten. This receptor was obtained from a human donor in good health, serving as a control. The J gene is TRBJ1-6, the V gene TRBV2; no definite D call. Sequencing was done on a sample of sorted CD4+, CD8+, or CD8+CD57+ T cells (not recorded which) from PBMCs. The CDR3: CASSLINNSPLHF. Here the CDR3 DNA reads TGTGCCAGCAGCTTAATTAATAATTCACCCCTCCACTTT.